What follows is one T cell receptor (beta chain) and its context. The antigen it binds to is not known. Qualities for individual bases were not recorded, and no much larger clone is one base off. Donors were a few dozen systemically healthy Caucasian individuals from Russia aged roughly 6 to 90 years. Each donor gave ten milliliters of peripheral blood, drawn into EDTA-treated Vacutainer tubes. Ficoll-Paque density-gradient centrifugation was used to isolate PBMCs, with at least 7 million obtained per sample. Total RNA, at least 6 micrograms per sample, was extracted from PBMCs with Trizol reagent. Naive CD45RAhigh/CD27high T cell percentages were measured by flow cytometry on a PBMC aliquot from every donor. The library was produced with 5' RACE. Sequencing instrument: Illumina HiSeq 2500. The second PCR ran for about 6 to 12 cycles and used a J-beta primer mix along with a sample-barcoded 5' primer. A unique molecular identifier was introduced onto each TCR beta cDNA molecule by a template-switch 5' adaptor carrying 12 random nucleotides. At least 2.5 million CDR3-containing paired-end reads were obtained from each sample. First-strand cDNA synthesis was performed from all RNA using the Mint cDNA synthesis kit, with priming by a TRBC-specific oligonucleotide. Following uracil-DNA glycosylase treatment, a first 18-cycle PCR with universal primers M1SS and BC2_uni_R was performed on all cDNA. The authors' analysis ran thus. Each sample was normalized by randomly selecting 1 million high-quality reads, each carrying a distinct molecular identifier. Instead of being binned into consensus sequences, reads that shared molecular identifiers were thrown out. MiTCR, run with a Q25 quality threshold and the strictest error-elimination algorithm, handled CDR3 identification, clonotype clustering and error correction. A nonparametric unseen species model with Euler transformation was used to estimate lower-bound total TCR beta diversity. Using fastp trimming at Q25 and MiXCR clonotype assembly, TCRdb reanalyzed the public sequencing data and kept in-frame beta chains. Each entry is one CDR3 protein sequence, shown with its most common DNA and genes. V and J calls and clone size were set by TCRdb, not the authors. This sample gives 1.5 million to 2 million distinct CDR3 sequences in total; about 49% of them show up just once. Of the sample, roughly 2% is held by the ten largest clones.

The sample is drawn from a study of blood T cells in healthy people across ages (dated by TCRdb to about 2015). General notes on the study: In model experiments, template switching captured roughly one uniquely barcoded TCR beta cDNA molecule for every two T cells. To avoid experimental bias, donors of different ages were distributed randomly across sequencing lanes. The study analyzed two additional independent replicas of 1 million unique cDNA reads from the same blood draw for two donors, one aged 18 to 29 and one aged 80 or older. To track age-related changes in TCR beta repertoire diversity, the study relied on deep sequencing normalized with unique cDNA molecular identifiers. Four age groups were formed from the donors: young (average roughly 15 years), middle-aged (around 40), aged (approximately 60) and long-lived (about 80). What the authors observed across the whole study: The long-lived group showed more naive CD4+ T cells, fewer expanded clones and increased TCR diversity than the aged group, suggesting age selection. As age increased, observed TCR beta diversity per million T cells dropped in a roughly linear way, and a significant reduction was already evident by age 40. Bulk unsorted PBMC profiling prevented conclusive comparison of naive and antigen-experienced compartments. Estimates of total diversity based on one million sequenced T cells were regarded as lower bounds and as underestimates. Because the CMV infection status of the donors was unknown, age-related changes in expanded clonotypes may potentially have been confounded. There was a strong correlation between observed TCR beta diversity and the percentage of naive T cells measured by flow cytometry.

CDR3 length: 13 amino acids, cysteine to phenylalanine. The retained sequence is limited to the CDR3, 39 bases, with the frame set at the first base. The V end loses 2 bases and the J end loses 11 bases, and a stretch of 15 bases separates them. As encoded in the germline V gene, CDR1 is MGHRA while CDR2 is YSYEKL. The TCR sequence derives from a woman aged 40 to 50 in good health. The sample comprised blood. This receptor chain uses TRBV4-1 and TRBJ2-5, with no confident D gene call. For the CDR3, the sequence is CASSQTLVVEQYF. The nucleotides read TGCGCCAGCAGCCAAACCCTCGTGGTTGAGCAGTACTTC.